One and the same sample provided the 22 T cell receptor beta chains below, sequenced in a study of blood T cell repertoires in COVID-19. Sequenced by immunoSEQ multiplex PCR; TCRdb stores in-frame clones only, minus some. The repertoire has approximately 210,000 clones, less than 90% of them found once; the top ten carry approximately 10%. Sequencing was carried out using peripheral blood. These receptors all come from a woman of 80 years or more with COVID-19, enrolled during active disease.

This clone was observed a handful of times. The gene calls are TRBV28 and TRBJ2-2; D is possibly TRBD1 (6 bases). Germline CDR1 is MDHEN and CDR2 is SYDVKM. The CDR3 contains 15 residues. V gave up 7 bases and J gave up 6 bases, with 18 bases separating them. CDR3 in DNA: TGTGCCAGCACCAGGGACACACCCACCGCCGGGGAGCTGTTTTTT. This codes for CASTRDTPTAGELFF.

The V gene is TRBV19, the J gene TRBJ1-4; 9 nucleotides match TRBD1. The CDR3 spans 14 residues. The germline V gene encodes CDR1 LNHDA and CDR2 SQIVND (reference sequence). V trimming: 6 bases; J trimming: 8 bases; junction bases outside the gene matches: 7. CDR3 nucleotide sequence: TGTGCCAGTAGGACCGGGACAGGGAACGAAAAACTGTTTTTT. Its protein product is CASRTGTGNEKLFF.

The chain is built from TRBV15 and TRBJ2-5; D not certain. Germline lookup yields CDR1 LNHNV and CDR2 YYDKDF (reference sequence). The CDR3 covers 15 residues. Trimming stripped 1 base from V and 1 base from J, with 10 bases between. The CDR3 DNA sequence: TGTGCCACCAGCAGAGCTGGGCCCGGCCAAGAGACCCAGTACTTC. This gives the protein CATSRAGPGQETQYF.

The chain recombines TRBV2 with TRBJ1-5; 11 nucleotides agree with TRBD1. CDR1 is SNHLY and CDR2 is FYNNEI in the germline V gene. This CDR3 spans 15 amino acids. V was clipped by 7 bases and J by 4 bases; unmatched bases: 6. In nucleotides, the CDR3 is TGTGCCAGCAACACCGGGACAGGGGGAAATCAGCCCCAGCATTTT. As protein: CASNTGTGGNQPQHF.

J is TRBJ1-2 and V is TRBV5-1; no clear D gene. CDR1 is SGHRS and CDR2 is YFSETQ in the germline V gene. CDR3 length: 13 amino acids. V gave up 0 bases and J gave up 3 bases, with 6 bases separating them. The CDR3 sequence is CASSLVTDYGYTF. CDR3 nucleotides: TGCGCCAGCAGCTTGGTTACAGACTATGGCTACACCTTC.

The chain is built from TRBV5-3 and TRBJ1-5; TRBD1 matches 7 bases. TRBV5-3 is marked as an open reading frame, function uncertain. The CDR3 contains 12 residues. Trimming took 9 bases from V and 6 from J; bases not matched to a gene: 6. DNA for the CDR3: TGTGCCACTACGGCAGGGGGTCAGCCCCAGCATTTT. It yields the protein CATTAGGQPQHF.

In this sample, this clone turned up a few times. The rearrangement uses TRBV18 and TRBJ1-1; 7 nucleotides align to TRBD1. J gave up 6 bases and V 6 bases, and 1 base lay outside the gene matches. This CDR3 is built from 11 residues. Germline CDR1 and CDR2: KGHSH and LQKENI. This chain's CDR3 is CASSGTAEAFF. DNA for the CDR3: TGTGCCAGCTCGGGGACAGCTGAAGCTTTCTTT.

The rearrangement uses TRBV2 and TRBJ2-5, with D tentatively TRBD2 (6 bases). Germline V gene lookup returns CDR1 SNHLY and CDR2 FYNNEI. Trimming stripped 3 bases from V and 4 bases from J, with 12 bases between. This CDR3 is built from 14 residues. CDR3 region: CASSEDYPPETQYF. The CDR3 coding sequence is TGTGCCAGCAGTGAGGACTATCCTCCAGAGACCCAGTACTTC.

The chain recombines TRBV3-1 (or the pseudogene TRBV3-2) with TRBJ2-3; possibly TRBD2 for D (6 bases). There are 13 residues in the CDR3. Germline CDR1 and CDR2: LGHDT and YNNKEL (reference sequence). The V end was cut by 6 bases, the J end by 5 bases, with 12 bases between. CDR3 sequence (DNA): TGTGCCAGCAGGTTGGCGGGGAAAGATACGCAGTATTTT. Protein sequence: CASRLAGKDTQYF.

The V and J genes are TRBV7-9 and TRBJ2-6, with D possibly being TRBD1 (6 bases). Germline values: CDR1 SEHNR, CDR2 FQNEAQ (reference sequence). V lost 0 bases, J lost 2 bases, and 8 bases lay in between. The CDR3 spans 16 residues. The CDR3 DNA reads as TGTGCCAGCAGCTTAGCGCAGGGGACTGGGGCCAACGTCCTGACTTTC. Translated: CASSLAQGTGANVLTF.

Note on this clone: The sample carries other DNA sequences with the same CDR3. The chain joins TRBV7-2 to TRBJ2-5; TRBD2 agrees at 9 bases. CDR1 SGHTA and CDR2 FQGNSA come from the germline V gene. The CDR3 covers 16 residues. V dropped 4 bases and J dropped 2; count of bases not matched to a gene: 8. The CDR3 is CASSSRPGLAQETQYF. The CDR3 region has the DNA TGTGCCAGCAGCTCACGGCCGGGACTAGCACAAGAGACCCAGTACTTC.

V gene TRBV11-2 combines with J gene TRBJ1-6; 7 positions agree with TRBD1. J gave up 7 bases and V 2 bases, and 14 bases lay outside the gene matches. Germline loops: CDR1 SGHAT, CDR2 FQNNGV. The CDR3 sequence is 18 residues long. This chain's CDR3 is CASSLSDSGAGGNSPLHF. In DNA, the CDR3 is TGTGCCAGCAGCTTATCAGACTCGGGAGCAGGGGGAAATTCACCCCTCCACTTT.

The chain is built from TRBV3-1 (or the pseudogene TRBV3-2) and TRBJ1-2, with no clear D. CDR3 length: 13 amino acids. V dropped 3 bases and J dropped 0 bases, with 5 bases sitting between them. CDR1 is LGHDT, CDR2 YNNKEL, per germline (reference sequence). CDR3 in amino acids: CASSQTSNYGYTF. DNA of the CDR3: TGTGCCAGCAGCCAGACTTCTAACTATGGCTACACCTTC.

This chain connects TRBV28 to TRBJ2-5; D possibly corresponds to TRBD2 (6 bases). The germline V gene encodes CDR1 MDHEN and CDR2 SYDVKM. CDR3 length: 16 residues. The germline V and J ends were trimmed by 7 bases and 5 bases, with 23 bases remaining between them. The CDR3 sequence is CASNLIGTPRRETQYF. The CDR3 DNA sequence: TGTGCCAGCAACCTGATCGGGACTCCACGGAGGGAGACCCAGTACTTC.

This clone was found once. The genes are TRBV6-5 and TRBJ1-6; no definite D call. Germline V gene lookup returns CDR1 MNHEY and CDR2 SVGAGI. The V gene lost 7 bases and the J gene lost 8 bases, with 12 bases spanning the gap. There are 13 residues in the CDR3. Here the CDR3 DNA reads TGTGCCAGCAAAGAGGAAGAGGATTCACCCCTCCACTTT. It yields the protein CASKEEEDSPLHF.

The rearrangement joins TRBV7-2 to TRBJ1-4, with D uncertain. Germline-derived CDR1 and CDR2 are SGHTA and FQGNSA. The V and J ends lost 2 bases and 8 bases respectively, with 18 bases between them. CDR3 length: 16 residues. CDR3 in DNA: TGTGCCAGCAGCTTAAACGGCAGGTCTTTAGGCGAAAAACTGTTTTTT. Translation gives CASSLNGRSLGEKLFF.

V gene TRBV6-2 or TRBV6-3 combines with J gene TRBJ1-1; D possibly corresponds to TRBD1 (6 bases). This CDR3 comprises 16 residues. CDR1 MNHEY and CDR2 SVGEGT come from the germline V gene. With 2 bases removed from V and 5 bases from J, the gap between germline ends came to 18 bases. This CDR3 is CASSYLGPERGTEAFF. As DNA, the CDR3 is TGTGCCAGCAGTTACCTGGGGCCCGAGAGGGGGACTGAAGCTTTCTTT.

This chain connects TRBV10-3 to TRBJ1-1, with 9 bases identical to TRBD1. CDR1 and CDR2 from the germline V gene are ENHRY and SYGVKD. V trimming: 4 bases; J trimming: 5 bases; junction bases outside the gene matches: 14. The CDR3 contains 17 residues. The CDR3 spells CAISGKENRGPVTEAFF. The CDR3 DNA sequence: TGTGCCATCAGTGGGAAAGAGAACAGGGGGCCGGTGACTGAAGCTTTCTTT.

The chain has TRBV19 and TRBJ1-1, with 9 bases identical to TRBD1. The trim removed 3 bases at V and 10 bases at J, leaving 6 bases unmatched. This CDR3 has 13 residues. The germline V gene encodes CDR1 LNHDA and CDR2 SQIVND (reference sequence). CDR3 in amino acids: CASSIGTGLGAFF. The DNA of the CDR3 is TGTGCCAGTAGTATCGGGACAGGGTTGGGAGCTTTCTTT.

The CDR3 here is CASSQQGYSIQYF. The CDR3 nucleotides are TGTGCCAGCAGCCAACAGGGTTACAGCATTCAGTACTTC. This chain uses TRBV4-2 with TRBJ2-4; tentatively, D is TRBD1 (5 bases). Germline V gives CDR1 LGHNA, CDR2 YNFKEQ. V lost 2 bases, J lost 9 bases, and 11 bases lay in between. The CDR3 consists of 13 residues.

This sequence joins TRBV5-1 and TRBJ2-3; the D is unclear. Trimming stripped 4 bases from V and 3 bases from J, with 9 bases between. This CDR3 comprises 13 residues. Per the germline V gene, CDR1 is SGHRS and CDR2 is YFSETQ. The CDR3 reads CASSVETTDTQYF. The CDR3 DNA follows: TGCGCCAGCAGCGTAGAGACTACAGATACGCAGTATTTT.

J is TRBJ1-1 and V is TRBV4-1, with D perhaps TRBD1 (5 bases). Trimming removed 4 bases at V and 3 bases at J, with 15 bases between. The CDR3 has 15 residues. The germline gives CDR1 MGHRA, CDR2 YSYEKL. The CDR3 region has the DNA TGCGCCAGCAGCCGAAGACAGTCGGGGGACACTGAAGCTTTCTTT. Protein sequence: CASSRRQSGDTEAFF.